The TCR beta chain described here comes from a study of T cells in Graves' hyperthyroidism and ophthalmopathy. Notes on the study in general: Peripheral blood also featured most of the thyroid clonotypes expanded above 0.001. The model foresaw ophthalmopathy a median approximately 6.3 months prior to onset.

Regions amplified from RNA transcripts were the TCR beta CDR3 regions. The HTBI primer set was used in a first-round RT-PCR of the TCR CDR3. TCRdb redid the calling of the multiplex PCR reads with MiXCR, one entry per CDR3 protein. Among over 500,000 distinct CDR3 sequences listed, approximately 14% were seen once. This clonotype was picked up many times. Its specificity is not known. V dropped 5 bases and J dropped 5; count of bases not matched to a gene: 9. Germline assignment: CDR1 SGHAT and CDR2 FQNNGV. This CDR3 comprises 14 residues. V usage is TRBV11-2 and J usage is TRBJ2-7; 7 bases fit TRBD2. The sequenced sample consisted of blood. The TCR was taken from a woman aged 40 to 50 with Graves' hyperthyroidism. The CDR3 coding sequence is TGTGCCAGCAGCCGGTGGACTAGAGACAACGAGCAGTACTTC. Translated: CASSRWTRDNEQYF.